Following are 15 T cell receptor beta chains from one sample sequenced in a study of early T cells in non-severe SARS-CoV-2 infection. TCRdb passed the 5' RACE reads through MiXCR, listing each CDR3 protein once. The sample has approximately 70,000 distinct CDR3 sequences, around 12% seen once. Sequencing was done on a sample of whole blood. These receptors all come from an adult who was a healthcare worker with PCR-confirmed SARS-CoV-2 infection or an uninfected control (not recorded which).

The CDR3 protein is CAISGSSGQETQYF. CDR3 nucleotides: TGTGCCATCAGCGGGTCTAGCGGACAAGAGACCCAGTACTTC. The chain uses TRBV10-3 and TRBJ2-5; TRBD2 aligns across 7 bases. With V trimmed by 6 bases and J by 2 bases, 6 bases remained unmatched. Looked up from germline, CDR1 is ENHRY and CDR2 is SYGVKD. The CDR3 contains 14 residues.

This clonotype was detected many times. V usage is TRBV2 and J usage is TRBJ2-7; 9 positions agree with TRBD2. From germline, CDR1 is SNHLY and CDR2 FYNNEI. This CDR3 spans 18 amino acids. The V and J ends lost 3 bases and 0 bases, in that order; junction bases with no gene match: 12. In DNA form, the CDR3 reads TGTGCCAGCAGTGATCCCAGGGGACTAGCTCCCGGCTCCTACGAGCAGTACTTC. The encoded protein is CASSDPRGLAPGSYEQYF.

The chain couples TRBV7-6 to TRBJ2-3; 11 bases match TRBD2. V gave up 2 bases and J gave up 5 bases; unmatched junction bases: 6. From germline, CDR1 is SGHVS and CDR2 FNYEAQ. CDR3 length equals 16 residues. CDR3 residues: CASSLRVAGGGDTQYF. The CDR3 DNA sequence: TGTGCCAGCAGCTTACGCGTAGCGGGAGGGGGAGATACGCAGTATTTT.

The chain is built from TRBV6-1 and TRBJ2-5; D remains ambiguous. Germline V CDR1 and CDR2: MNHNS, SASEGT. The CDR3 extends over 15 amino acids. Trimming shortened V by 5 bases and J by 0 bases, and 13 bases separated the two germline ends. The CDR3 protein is CASSLLPVYQETQYF. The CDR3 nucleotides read TGTGCCAGCAGTCTTCTTCCAGTGTACCAAGAGACCCAGTACTTC.

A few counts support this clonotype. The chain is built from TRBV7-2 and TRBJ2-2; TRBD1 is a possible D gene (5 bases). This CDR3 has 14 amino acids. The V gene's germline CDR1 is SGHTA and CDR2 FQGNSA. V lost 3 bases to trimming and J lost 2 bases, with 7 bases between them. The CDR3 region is CASSFGHNTGELFF. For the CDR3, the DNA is TGTGCCAGCAGCTTCGGACATAACACCGGGGAGCTGTTTTTT.

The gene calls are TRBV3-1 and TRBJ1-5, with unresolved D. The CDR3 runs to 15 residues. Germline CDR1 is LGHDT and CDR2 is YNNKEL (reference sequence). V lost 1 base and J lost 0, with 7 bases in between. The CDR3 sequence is CASSQVAGSNQPQHF. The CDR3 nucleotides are TGTGCCAGCAGCCAAGTTGCGGGTAGCAATCAGCCCCAGCATTTT.

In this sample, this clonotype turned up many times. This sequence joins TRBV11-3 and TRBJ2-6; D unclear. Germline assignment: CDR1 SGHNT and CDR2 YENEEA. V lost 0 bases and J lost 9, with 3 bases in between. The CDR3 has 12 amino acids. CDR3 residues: CASSLDYNVLTF. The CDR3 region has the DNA TGTGCCAGCAGCTTAGATTACAACGTCCTGACTTTC.

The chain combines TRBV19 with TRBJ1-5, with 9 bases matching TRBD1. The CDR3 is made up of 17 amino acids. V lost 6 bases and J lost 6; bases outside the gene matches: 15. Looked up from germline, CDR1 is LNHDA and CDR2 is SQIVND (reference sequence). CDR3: CASRTGQGTRFGQPQHF. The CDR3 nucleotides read TGTGCCAGTAGAACGGGACAGGGTACGAGGTTTGGTCAGCCCCAGCATTTT.

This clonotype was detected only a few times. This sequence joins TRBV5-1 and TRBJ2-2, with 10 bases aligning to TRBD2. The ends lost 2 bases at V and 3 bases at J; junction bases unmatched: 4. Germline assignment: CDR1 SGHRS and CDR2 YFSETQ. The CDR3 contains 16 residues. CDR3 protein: CASSFRTSGYTGELFF. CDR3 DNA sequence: TGCGCCAGCAGCTTTAGGACTAGCGGATACACCGGGGAGCTGTTTTTT. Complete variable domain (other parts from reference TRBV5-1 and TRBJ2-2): KAGVTQTPRYLIKTRGQQVTLSCSPISGHRSVSWYQQTPGQGLQFLFEYFSETQRNKGNFPGRFSGRQFSNSRSEMNVSTLELGDSALYLCASSFRTSGYTGELFFGEGSRLTVL.

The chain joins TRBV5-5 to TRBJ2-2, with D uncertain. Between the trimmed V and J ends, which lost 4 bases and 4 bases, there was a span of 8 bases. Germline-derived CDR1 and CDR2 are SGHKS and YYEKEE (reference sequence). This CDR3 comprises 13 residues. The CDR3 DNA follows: TGTGCCAGCAGCGGAATGGTCACCGGGGAGCTGTTTTTT. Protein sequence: CASSGMVTGELFF. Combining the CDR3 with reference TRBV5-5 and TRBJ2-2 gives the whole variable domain DAGVTQSPTHLIKTRGQQVTLRCSPISGHKSVSWYQQVLGQGPQFIFQYYEKEERGRGNFPDRFSARQFPNYSSELNVNALLLGDSALYLCASSGMVTGELFFGEGSRLTVL.

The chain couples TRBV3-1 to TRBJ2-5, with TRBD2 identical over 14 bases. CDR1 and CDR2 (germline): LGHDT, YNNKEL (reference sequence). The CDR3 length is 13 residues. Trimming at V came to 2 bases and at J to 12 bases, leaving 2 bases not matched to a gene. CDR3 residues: CASSQPGLAGEYF. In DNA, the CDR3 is TGTGCCAGCAGCCAACCGGGACTAGCGGGGGAGTACTTC.

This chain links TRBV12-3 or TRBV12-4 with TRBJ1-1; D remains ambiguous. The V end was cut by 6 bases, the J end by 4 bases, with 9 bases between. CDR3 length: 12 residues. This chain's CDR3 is CASSRTTTEAFF. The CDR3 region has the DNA TGTGCCAGCAGCAGGACTACCACTGAAGCTTTCTTT.

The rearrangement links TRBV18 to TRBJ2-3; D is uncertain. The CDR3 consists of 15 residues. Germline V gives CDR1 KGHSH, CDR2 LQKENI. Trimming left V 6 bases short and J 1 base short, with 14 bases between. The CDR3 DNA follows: TGTGCCAGCTCCCTCAGAGGAGTGGGCACAGATACGCAGTATTTT. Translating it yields CASSLRGVGTDTQYF.

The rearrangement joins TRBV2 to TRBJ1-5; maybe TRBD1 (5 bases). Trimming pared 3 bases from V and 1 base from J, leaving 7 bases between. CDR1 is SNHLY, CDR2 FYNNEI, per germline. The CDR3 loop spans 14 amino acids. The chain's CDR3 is CASSDRDSNQPQHF. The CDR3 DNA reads TGTGCCAGCAGTGACAGGGACAGCAATCAGCCCCAGCATTTT.

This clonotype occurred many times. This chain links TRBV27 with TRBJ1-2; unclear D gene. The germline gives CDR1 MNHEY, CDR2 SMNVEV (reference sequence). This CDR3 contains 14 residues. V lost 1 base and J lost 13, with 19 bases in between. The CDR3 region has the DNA TGTGCCAGCAGTTTATACTCCGCAGGTGGTGAGAGCACCTTC. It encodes CASSLYSAGGESTF.